This passage covers 9 T cell receptor beta chains from one sample sequenced in a study of Ad26.COV2.S vaccination and SARS-CoV-2 variants. Libraries were prepared by immunoSEQ multiplex PCR; TCRdb keeps only in-frame clonotypes and omits some of them. The table has 300,000 to 400,000 clones, under 95% seen once; the top ten hold around 4%. The source was peripheral blood, collected after recovery from COVID-19. Source of these receptors: a human donor who had recovered from COVID-19.

The rearrangement uses TRBV5-1 and TRBJ1-1; 8 nucleotides agree with TRBD1. J was trimmed by 2 bases and V by 7 bases; bases with no gene match: 10. The CDR3 totals 15 residues. Germline CDR1 reads SGHRS; CDR2 reads YFSETQ. CDR3 nucleotides: TGCGCCAGCCGTTACCCGGACAGGGAAAACACTGAAGCTTTCTTT. Translated, it gives CASRYPDRENTEAFF.

This clone has only one observation. Within the sample, other DNA sequences also encode this same CDR3. The chain couples TRBV5-1 to TRBJ2-1; 9 bases fit TRBD2. Germline values: CDR1 SGHRS, CDR2 YFSETQ. The CDR3 consists of 13 residues. V lost 8 bases and J lost 4; bases outside the gene matches: 4. The CDR3 is CASSTSGYNEQFF. CDR3 nucleotides: TGCGCCAGTTCGACTAGCGGATACAATGAGCAGTTCTTC. The full variable domain, in which reference TRBV5-1 and TRBJ2-1 provide the parts outside the CDR3, is KAGVTQTPRYLIKTRGQQVTLSCSPISGHRSVSWYQQTPGQGLQFLFEYFSETQRNKGNFPGRFSGRQFSNSRSEMNVSTLELGDSALYLCASSTSGYNEQFFGPGTRLTVL.

The V and J genes are TRBV3-1 (or the pseudogene TRBV3-2) and TRBJ1-2; D is perhaps TRBD1 (5 bases). The germline gives CDR1 LGHDT, CDR2 YNNKEL (reference sequence). This CDR3 has 16 residues. V was shortened by 0 bases and J by 4 bases, with 15 bases between the two germline ends. The CDR3 nucleotides are TGTGCCAGCAGCCAAGAGGCGGGGCGCCGGTCCTATGGCTACACCTTC. The encoded protein is CASSQEAGRRSYGYTF.

The chain employs TRBV27 and TRBJ1-1, with D tentatively TRBD1 (5 bases). V was pared by 5 bases and J by 7 bases, with 23 bases between. The CDR3 spans 16 residues. Germline CDR1 and CDR2: MNHEY and SMNVEV (reference sequence). The CDR3 DNA sequence: TGTGCCAGCAGTCTAGGTCTGGGGGATACGAGGGGTGAAGCTTTCTTT. The encoded protein is CASSLGLGDTRGEAFF.

The CDR3 loop reads CASSGSGAYNEQFF. DNA of the CDR3: TGTGCCAGCAGCGGGTCGGGGGCCTACAATGAGCAGTTCTTC. The V gene is TRBV7-2, the J gene TRBJ2-1, with D maybe TRBD2 (6 bases). Trimming took off 5 bases at V and 2 bases at J, with 10 bases between the two ends. The germline CDR1 and CDR2 sequences are SGHTA and FQGNSA. CDR3 length: 14 residues.

The CDR3, as DNA: TGTGCCAGCAGCTTTACACCGGGACAGGGGGCCTCTGGGGCCAACGTCCTGACTTTC. Translated: CASSFTPGQGASGANVLTF. The rearrangement links TRBV13 to TRBJ2-6, with TRBD1 matching 12 bases. The germline V gene encodes CDR1 PRHDT and CDR2 FYEKMQ (reference sequence). With 3 bases clipped from V and 0 bases from J, the junction kept 6 bases outside the gene matches. This CDR3 is 19 amino acids long.

The chain couples TRBV19 to TRBJ2-1; TRBD2 matches 14 bases. The germline gives CDR1 LNHDA, CDR2 SQIVND (reference sequence). J gave up 6 bases and V 10 bases, and 8 bases lay outside the gene matches. The CDR3 runs 15 residues. The CDR3 DNA reads TGTGCCACCCGAAGCGGGACTAGCGGGGGCAATGAGCAGTTCTTC. As protein: CATRSGTSGGNEQFF.

The J gene is TRBJ1-2, the V gene TRBV11-1; possible D gene TRBD1, 6 bases. Germline CDR1 is SGHAT and CDR2 is FQDESV (reference sequence). The CDR3 sequence is 13 residues long. Deletions cut 5 bases from V and 3 bases from J, with 10 bases between. Written as DNA, the CDR3 is TGTGCCAGCAGCCAGGGGACGGACTATGGCTACACCTTC. Amino acid sequence: CASSQGTDYGYTF.

The chain is built from TRBV2 and TRBJ2-5; TRBD2 aligns across 8 bases. Per germline, CDR1 SNHLY and CDR2 FYNNEI. With V trimmed by 3 bases and J by 2 bases, 5 bases remained unmatched. CDR3 length: 15 residues. In DNA form, the CDR3 reads TGTGCCAGCAGTGACAGAGCGGGGGTACAAGAGACCCAGTACTTC. Its translation: CASSDRAGVQETQYF. Filled out from reference TRBV2 and TRBJ2-5, the complete variable domain reads EPEVTQTPSHQVTQMGQEVILRCVPISNHLYFYWYRQILGQKVEFLVSFYNNEISEKSEIFDDQFSVERPDGSNFTLKIRSTKLEDSAMYFCASSDRAGVQETQYFGPGTRLLVL.